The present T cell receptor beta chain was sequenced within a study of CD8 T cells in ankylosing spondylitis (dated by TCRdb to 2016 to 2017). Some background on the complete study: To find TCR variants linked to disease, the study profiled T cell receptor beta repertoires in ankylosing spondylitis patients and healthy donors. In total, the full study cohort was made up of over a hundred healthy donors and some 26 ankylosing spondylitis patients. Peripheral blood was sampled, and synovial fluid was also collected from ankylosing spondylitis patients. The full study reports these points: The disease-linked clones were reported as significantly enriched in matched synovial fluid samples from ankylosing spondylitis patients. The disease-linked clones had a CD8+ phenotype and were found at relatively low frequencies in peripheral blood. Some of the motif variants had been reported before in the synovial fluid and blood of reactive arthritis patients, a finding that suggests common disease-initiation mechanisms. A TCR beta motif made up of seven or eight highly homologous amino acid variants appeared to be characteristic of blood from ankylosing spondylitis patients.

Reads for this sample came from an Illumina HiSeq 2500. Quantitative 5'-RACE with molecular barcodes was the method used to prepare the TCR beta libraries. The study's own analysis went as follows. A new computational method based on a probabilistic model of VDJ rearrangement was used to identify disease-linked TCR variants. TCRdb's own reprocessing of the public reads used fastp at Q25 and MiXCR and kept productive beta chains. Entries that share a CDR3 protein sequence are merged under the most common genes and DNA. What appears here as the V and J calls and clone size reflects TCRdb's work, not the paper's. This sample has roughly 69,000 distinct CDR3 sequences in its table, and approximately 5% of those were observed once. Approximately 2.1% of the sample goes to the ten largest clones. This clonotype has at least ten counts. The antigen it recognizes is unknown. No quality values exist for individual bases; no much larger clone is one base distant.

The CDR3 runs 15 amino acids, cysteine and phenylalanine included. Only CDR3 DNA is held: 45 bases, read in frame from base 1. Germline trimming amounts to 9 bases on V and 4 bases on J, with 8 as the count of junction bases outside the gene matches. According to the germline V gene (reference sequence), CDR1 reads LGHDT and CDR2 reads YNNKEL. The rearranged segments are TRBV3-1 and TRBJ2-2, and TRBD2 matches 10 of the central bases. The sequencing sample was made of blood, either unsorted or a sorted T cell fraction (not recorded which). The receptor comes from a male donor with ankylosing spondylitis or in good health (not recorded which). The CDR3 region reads CASGSGGAITGELFF. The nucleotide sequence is TGTGCCAGTGGGAGCGGGGGGGCGATCACCGGGGAGCTGTTTTTT.